This T cell receptor beta chain comes out of a study of blood T cell repertoires in COVID-19 (dated by TCRdb to the early 2020s). Looking at the study overall: The collaborator samples originated in the United States, Italy and Spain and spanned the acute and convalescent phases of COVID-19. Deeply sampled blood TCRbeta repertoires from subjects exposed to, actively infected with, or recovered from COVID-19 were included in the dataset. A freely available public database, intended as a resource for researchers studying the immune response to SARS-CoV-2, is where the repertoires were released. Sample metadata almost always included a de-identified subject ID, COVID-19 status, age in years and sex. Samples came from the ongoing ImmuneRACE study (first 160 participants) plus 1,254 subjects from 6 global collaborators. HLA class I and class II types, where available, came from metadata supplied by the sample provider rather than from assay-based typing. The material from the prospective study consisted of cDNA or gDNA derived from T cells, B-cell-depleted T cells, or PBMCs.

On this clone itself: Its antigen has not been determined. One base away there is no much larger clone; base qualities are not given.

Participants in the prospective study were enrolled through a virtual design, were aged 18 to 89 years, and lived in under 25 United States geographic areas. To assign participants to cohorts, the prospective study relied on clinical history that participants themselves reported in a screening survey and a study questionnaire. Recovered participants in ImmuneRACE Cohort 3 were defined as having two consecutive negative NP/OP PCR tests, clearance from a healthcare professional, or resolution of symptoms. Mobile phlebotomists in the prospective study collected whole blood, serum and a nasopharyngeal or oropharyngeal swab from every participant. Prospective study participants could optionally give additional blood draws and questionnaires over a roughly 2-month period. Prospective study blood samples were shipped either frozen or at room temperature before DNA extraction. Beyond this particular receptor, the publication reports: The amount of clinical and demographic metadata varied by source and participant and was provided uncurated.

TCRbeta CDR3 regions were amplified from genomic DNA by means of the immunoSEQ Assay, a bias-controlled multiplex PCR. In the paper's pipeline: The number of nucleated cells in each sample was estimated from the amplification of reference gene primers within the assay. To quantify the absolute abundance of each unique TCRbeta CDR3 rearrangement, sequence reads were collapsed and filtered. For each sample, productive Simpson clonality was calculated as the square root of Simpson's diversity index across productive rearrangements. Here the immuneACCESS table is served through TCRdb, limited to in-frame sequences with V and J called. Missing clones are a known gap in these copies; in checked studies unresolved V genes cover under half, and the rest lacks a known reason. V and J calls and clone size come straight from that table; D and trimming were deduced from the DNA. For this sample there are fewer than 250,000 clones; roughly 85% appear just once. Roughly a tenth of the sample is in the top ten clones.

Trimming removed 5 bases from V and 3 bases from J; the gene matches leave 9 bases unexplained. The CDR3, cysteine through phenylalanine, is 15 amino acids long. Of all the DNA, just the CDR3 is kept, 45 bases in frame from base 1. CDR1 and CDR2 were assigned from the germline V gene as SNHLY and FYNNEI. This receptor was taken from a man under 40 who had recovered from COVID-19. The sequenced sample was PBMCs or T cells enriched from blood (not recorded which). The chain links TRBV2 with TRBJ1-1; a stretch of 7 junction bases matches TRBD1. This receptor carries the CDR3 CASSWGYRGDTEAFF. The DNA is TGTGCCAGCAGTTGGGGCTACAGGGGTGACACTGAAGCTTTCTTT. The full variable domain, with segments outside the CDR3 supplied by the reference TRBV2 and TRBJ1-1 proteins, appears as EPEVTQTPSHQVTQMGQEVILRCVPISNHLYFYWYRQILGQKVEFLVSFYNNEISEKSEIFDDQFSVERPDGSNFTLKIRSTKLEDSAMYFCASSWGYRGDTEAFFGQGTRLTVV.